This TCR beta chain comes out of a study of CD8 T cells in seronegative destructive rheumatoid arthritis (dated by TCRdb to about 2020). Regarding the complete study: At the time of sampling, biological drugs were being given to most of the eight CND-RA patients. Comparison cohorts of seropositive RA, seronegative RA and healthy controls came from an earlier published TCRbeta dataset rather than new sequencing. Researchers compared peripheral CD8+ TCRbeta repertoires from patients with CCP-negative destructive rheumatoid arthritis (CND-RA) against repertoires from newly diagnosed seropositive RA, seronegative RA and healthy controls.

Note on this clone: The antigen it recognizes is unknown. Base qualities were left out, and no much larger clone turns up one base away.

The CND-RA patients tested negative on the clinical CCP2 antibody test, and joint destruction in these patients kept progressing despite active therapy. Every CND-RA patient had failed conventional anti-rheumatic therapy and showed typical joint destruction in the wrists and ankles. CND-RA patients were sampled after long disease histories, spanning decades in several cases, rather than at diagnosis. Around 45 millilitres of EDTA-anticoagulated peripheral blood were drawn from each patient. Ficoll-Paque PLUS density gradient separation was used to isolate peripheral blood mononuclear cells. CD8+ cells were isolated from fresh or cryopreserved PBMCs by AutoMACS magnetic bead positive selection, with purity checked by flow cytometry. Genomic DNA was extracted with Nucleospin Tissue or Tissue XS kits and quantified on a Qubit 2.0 fluorometer. Genomic DNA from CD8+ cells was used for TCRbeta sequencing according to the manufacturer's instructions. The immunoSEQ assay was used for TCRbeta sequencing, which was carried out at a genomics technology centre in Finland. The paper's processing steps were these. Clonotype tables generated by the immunoSEQ preprocessing pipeline were converted into VDJtools format, and non-productive clonotypes were filtered out. Samples below 10,000 reads were excluded and the rest subsampled to 10,000 reads; most of the eight CND-RA samples passed. The VDJtools CalcDiversityStats function was applied to data subsampled to 10,000 reads to calculate Shannon-Wiener, Simpson and clonality indices. To infer antigen specificity, non-singleton TCRbeta clonotypes were hard-matched against VDJdb, with no mismatches permitted. Clusters with potentially shared antigen targets were formed by grouping CDR3 sequences that differed by one amino acid (Hamming distance 1). Public clonotypes were tested for group enrichment with one-sided Fisher's exact tests after resampling groups to six samples, repeated ten times. The clones in this table, taken by TCRdb from immuneACCESS, are in-frame only. Not every clone is retained; where verified, under half of the shortfall comes from an unresolved V gene, and the cause of the rest is unknown. V, J and clone size are those of that table, while D and trimming were read from the DNA. The sample table shows some 13,000 clones, and around 86% are seen once. The ten biggest clones cover approximately 26% of the sample.

In the germline V gene, CDR1 corresponds to MNHNS and CDR2 to SASEGT. For this chain, trimming is 7 bases at the V end and 0 bases at the J end, and the number of junction bases without a gene match is 4. The cysteine opens and the phenylalanine closes a CDR3 of 14 amino acids. CDR3 DNA is the only sequence kept; it has 42 bases, read in frame from the first base. Here is what the overall study found, with its caveats: The study acknowledged the small size of the CND-RA cohort as a limitation. Across the 100,000 or so clonotypes tested, no public clonotype enrichment remained significant after Benjamini-Hochberg correction. CND-RA patients appeared to carry a distinct set of enriched public clonotypes, which the authors read as support for a separate disease subset. After adjustment for age, less diverse and more clonal CD8+ TCRbeta repertoires appeared to be present in CND-RA patients than in other RA subtypes. More CMV-reactive and fewer influenza A-reactive CD8+ TCRbeta sequences were observed in CND-RA repertoires than in controls and other RA subtypes. Because no diagnostic samples were available, the TCR repertoire differences may partly reflect poor disease control over the years rather than being present at onset.

The chain joins TRBV6-1 to TRBJ2-7; the junction holds 9 bases that match TRBD1. Material for sequencing was CD8+ T cells from blood. The sequence came from a woman aged 30 to 49 with seronegative destructive rheumatoid arthritis. The nucleotides are TGTGCCAGCATCGGGACAGGGCTCTCCTACGAGCAGTACTTC. The encoded protein is CASIGTGLSYEQYF.